This T cell receptor (beta chain) came from a study of blood T cell repertoires in COVID-19. Study as a whole: In each case, the material was cDNA or gDNA derived from T cells, B-cell-depleted T cells, or PBMCs.

Clones were read by immunoSEQ multiplex PCR, and TCRdb kept only the in-frame ones, dropping some. This sample yields about 15,000 clones, of which more than 80% are seen a single time; about 3.1% belongs to the top ten. This CDR3 contains 16 residues. Germline CDR1 SGHVS, CDR2 FQNEAQ. Trimming cost V 1 base and J 5 bases; bases outside gene matches: 6. This receptor was obtained from a human donor in a cohort sampled during active COVID-19. The genes are TRBV7-8 and TRBJ2-5, with 11 nucleotides matching TRBD2. The specimen sequenced was peripheral blood. The CDR3: CASSLVLAGGLETQYF. DNA for the CDR3: TGTGCCAGCAGCTTAGTCCTAGCGGGGGGCCTGGAGACCCAGTACTTC.